This T cell receptor (beta chain) emerged from a study of OX40 agonist ivuxolimab in advanced cancers. Study findings and constraints: Among some nonresponders, normalized T-cell clonal expansion was also low. Dose levels from 0.1 to 3.0 mg/kg saw CD4+ and CD8+ blood T cells expand clonally by week 6.

Excluded were patients having autoimmune disease history or systemic immunosuppression. Clones were sequenced by immunoSEQ multiplex PCR, and TCRdb holds only the in-frame ones, with some missing. The repertoire has 70,000 to 90,000 clones, over 85% of them found once; the top ten carry about 0.35%. As for this clone: Its antigen is as yet unknown.

The V gene's germline CDR1 is GTSNPN and CDR2 SVGIG (reference sequence). Trimming removed 7 bases from V and 7 bases from J; junction bases left unmatched: 8. This CDR3 spans 12 amino acids. The clonotype comes from an adult with an advanced solid tumor such as melanoma, head and neck, liver or kidney cancer. The source material was CD4+ or CD8+ T cells sorted from blood, sampled in a trial of the OX40 agonist ivuxolimab. This chain joins TRBV30 and TRBJ2-5, with TRBD1 matching 8 bases. Here the CDR3 DNA reads TGTGCCTCTGACCAGGGGGCAGGGACCCAGTACTTC. Translation gives CASDQGAGTQYF.